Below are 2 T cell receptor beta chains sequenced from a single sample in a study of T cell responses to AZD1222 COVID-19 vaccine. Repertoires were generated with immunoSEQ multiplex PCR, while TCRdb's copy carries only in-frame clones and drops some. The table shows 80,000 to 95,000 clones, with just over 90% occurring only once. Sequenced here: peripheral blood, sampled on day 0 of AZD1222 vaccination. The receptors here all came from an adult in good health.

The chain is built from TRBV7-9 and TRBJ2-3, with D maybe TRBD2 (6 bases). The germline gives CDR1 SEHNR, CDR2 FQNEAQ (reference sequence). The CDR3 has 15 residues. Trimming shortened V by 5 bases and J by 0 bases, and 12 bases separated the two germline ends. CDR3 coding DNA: TGTGCCAGCAGCCAAGCTGCGGGAAGCACAGATACGCAGTATTTT. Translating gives CASSQAAGSTDTQYF.

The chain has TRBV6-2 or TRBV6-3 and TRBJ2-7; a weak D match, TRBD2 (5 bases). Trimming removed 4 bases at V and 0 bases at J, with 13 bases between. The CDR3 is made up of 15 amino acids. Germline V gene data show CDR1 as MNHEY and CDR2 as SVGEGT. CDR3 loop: CASSSASQSSYEQYF. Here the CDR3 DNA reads TGTGCCAGCAGTTCAGCTAGCCAGAGCTCCTACGAGCAGTACTTC.